This T cell receptor beta chain was captured by sequencing in a study of T cells in localized non-small cell lung cancer. Study conclusions and caveats: Elevated blood T cell density was associated with longer overall survival. Heterogeneity is still possible, as just one tumor region was sequenced. Uninvolved adjacent lung showed the highest T cell clonality, exceeding tumor.

Germline CDR1 LGHNA, CDR2 YNFKEQ. This CDR3 contains 14 residues. Turning to this clone: Its antigen remains unidentified. At one end, the junction sequence differs from germline, possibly due to a read error. Other nucleotide sequences from this sample produce the same CDR3.

Measured with immunoSEQ multiplex PCR; TCRdb has only the in-frame clones, and not every one. The sample lists some 64,000 clones, under 90% occurring once. This chain links TRBV4-2 with TRBJ1-1; perhaps TRBD1 as D (6 bases). This sample comprised peripheral blood, obtained before any cancer treatment. The TCR sequence derives from a woman aged 40-69 years with stage I lung adenocarcinoma. CDR3: CASSRSDRNTEAFF. CDR3 bases: TGTGCCAGTAGCCGATCGGACAGAAACACTGAAGCTTTCTTT.